This T cell receptor beta chain originates from a study of cytomegalovirus exposure and HLA in healthy donors. The PCR had 60 Vbeta and 13 Jbeta primers. The data were produced by immunoSEQ multiplex PCR, yet TCRdb's version contains in-frame clones alone and is incomplete. The top ten hold 0.5% to 0.8% of the sample, which has 190,000 or so clones, more than 80% seen once. V lost 3 bases to trimming and J lost 5 bases; unmatched junction nucleotides: 6. The CDR3 spans 15 residues. Germline V gives CDR1 SGDLS, CDR2 YYNGEE. The material sequenced was PBMCs. The genes are TRBV9 and TRBJ2-7; 12 nucleotides agree with TRBD1. This clonotype originated in a boy aged 10-17 years in good health and CMV-seronegative. The CDR3 coding sequence is TGTGCCAGCAGCGGGGGGGGGACAGGGGGCGACGAGCAGTACTTC. Translated: CASSGGGTGGDEQYF.